The clone carrying this T cell receptor (beta chain) was seen a single time. Bulk tissue was left unsorted, and RNA and DNA were co-extracted from 20-30 mg of it. This entry comes from a study of tumor-infiltrating lymphocytes in primary liver carcinoma. Production of TCR beta cDNA used around 460 ng total RNA together with a constant-region primer. Three nested multiplex PCR rounds of slightly modified ARM-PCR generated TCR beta libraries. Both of the initial two PCR rounds ran for 10 cycles and employed TRBV1-TRBV30 forward primers alongside a C-beta reverse primer. TCRdb used MiXCR to reprocess the multiplex PCR reads, holding one entry per CDR3 protein. In the table there are 52,000 or so distinct CDR3 sequences, around 77% of which are singletons. This CDR3 is built from 14 residues.

The clonotype originates from a middle-aged man with primary liver carcinoma and hepatitis B virus infection. Sample: liver tumor tissue from sampling region 5. Subset specified: tumor region T5, tumor centre. The chain links TRBV12-3 or TRBV12-4 to TRBJ2-5, with D unclear. CDR3 sequence (DNA): TGTGGCAGTAGTTCAGAGCGCACCGGGGAGACCCAGTACTTC. Its translation: CGSSSERTGETQYF.